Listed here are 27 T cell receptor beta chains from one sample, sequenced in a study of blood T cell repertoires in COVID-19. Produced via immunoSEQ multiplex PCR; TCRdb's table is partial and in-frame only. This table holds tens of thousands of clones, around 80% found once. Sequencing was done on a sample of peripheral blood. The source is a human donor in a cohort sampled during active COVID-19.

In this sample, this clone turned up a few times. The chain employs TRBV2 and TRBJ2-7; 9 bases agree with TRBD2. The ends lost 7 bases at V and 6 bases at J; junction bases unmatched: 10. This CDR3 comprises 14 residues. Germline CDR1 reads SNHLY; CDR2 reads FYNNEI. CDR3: CASTASSGISEQYF. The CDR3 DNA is TGTGCCAGCACCGCTTCTAGCGGGATAAGCGAGCAGTACTTC.

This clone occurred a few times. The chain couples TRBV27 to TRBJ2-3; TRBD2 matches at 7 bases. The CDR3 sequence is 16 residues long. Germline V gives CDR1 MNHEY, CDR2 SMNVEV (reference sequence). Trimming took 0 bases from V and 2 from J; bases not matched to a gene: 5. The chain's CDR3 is CASSLSGLAVTDTQYF. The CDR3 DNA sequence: TGTGCCAGCAGTTTATCGGGGCTAGCGGTCACAGATACGCAGTATTTT.

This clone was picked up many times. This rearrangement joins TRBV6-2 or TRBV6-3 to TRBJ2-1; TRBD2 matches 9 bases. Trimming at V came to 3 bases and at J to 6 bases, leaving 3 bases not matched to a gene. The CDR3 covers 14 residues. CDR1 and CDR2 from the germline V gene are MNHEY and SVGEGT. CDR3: CASSYVTSGNEQFF. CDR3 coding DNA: TGTGCCAGCAGTTATGTGACTAGCGGCAATGAGCAGTTCTTC.

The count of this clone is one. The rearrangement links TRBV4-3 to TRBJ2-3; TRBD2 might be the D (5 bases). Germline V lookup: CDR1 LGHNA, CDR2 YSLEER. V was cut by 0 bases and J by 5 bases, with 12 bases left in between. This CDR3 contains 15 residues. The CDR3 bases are TGCGCCAGCAGCCAAGATCGAGGGAGTAGAGATACGCAGTATTTT. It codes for CASSQDRGSRDTQYF.

The CDR3 protein is CASSIAPGGAETQYF. The CDR3 nucleotides read TGTGCCAGTAGTATAGCCCCAGGGGGTGCAGAGACCCAGTACTTC. The chain employs TRBV19 and TRBJ2-5; TRBD1 agrees at 7 bases. Per the germline V gene, CDR1 is LNHDA and CDR2 is SQIVND (reference sequence). The CDR3 sequence is 15 residues long. V was clipped by 1 base and J by 4 bases; unmatched bases: 6.

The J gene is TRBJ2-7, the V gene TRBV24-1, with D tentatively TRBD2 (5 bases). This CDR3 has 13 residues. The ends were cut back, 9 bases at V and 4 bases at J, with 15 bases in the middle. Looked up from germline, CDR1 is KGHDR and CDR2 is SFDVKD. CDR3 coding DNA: TGTGCCACCCCGGAACTAGACGAATACGAGCAGTACTTC. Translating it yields CATPELDEYEQYF.

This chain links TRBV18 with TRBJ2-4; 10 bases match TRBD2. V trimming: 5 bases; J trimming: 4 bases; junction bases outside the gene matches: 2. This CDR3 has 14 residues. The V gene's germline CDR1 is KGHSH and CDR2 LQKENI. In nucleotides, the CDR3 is TGTGCCAGCTCAGGACTAGCGGTAAAAAACATTCAGTACTTC. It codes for CASSGLAVKNIQYF. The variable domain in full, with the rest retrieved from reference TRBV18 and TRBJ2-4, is NAGVMQNPRHLVRRRGQEARLRCSPMKGHSHVYWYRQLPEEGLKFMVYLQKENIIDESGMPKERFSAEFPKEGPSILRIQQVVRGDSAAYFCASSGLAVKNIQYFGAGTRLSVL.

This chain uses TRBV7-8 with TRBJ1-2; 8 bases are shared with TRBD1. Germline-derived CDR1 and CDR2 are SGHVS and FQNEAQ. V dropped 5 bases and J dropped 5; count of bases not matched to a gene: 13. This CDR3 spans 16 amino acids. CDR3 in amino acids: CASSPQNRQGAYGYTF. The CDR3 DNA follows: TGTGCCAGCAGCCCCCAGAACCGGCAGGGGGCTTATGGCTACACCTTC.

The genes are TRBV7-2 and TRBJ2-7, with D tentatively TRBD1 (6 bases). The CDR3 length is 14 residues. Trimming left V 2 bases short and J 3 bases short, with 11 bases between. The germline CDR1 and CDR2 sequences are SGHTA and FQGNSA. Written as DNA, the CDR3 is TGTGCCAGCAGCTTATCCCCAGGGGACTACGAGCAGTACTTC. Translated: CASSLSPGDYEQYF.

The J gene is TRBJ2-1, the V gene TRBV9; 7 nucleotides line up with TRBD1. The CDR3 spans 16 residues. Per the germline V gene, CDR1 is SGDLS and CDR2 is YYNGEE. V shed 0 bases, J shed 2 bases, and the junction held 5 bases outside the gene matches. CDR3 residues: CASSVGWQGAYNEQFF. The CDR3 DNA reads TGTGCCAGCAGCGTAGGTTGGCAGGGGGCCTACAATGAGCAGTTCTTC.

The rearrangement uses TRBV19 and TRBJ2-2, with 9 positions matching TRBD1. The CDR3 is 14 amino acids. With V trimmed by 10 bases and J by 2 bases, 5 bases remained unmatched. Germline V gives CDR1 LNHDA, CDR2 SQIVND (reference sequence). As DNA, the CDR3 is TGTGCCACCACGGGACAGGGAAACACCGGGGAGCTGTTTTTT. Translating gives CATTGQGNTGELFF.

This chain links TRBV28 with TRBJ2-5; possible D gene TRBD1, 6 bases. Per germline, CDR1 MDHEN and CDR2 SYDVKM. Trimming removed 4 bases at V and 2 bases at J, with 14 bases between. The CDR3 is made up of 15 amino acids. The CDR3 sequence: CASSSGTPGQETQYF. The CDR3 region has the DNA TGTGCCAGCAGTTCCGGGACACCGGGGCAAGAGACCCAGTACTTC.

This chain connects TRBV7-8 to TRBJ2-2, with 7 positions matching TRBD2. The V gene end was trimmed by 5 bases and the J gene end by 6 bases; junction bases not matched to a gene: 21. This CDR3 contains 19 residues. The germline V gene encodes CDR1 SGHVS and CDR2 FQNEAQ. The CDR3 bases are TGTGCCAGCAGCCAGACCCGAATCACTAGCGCCCGGATAGCCGGGGAGCTGTTTTTT. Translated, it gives CASSQTRITSARIAGELFF. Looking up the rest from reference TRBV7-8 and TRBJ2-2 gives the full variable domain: GAGVSQSPRYKVAKRGQDVALRCDPISGHVSLFWYQQALGQGPEFLTYFQNEAQLDKSGLPSDRFFAERPEGSVSTLKIQRTQQEDSAVYLCASSQTRITSARIAGELFFGEGSRLTVL.

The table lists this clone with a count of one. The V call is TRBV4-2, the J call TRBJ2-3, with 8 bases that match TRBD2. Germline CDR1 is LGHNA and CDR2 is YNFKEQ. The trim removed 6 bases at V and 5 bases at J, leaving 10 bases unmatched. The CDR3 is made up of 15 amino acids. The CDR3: CASSLRREEGDTQYF. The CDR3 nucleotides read TGTGCCAGCAGTTTAAGGCGGGAGGAAGGAGATACGCAGTATTTT.

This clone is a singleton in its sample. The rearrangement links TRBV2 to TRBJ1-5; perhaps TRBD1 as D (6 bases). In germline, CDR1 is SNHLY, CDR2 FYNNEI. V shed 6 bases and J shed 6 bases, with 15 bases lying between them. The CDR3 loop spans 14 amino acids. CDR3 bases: TGTGCCAGCAGGAGGACAGAGGGGTTTCAGCCCCAGCATTTT. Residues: CASRRTEGFQPQHF.

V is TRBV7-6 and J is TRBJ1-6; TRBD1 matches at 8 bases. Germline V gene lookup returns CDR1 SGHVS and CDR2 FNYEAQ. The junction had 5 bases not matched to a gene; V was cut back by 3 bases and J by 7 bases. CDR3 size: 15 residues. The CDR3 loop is CASSLMTGVNSPLHF. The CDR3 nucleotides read TGTGCCAGCAGCTTGATGACAGGGGTAAATTCACCCCTCCACTTT.

The CDR3 DNA reads as TGTGCCAGCAGTGAAATTCTATGGCAGGCGATCTATGGCTACACCTTC. This gives the protein CASSEILWQAIYGYTF. The genes are TRBV2 and TRBJ1-2; D remains ambiguous. This CDR3 region has 16 residues. Germline loops: CDR1 SNHLY, CDR2 FYNNEI. V lost 2 bases to trimming and J lost 4 bases, with 17 bases between them.

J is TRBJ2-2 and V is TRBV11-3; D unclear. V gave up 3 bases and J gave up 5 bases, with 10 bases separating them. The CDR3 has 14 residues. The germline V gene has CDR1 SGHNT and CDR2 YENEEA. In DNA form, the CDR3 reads TGTGCCAGCAGCTTCTCCTCTTTTACCGGGGAGCTGTTTTTT. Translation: CASSFSSFTGELFF.

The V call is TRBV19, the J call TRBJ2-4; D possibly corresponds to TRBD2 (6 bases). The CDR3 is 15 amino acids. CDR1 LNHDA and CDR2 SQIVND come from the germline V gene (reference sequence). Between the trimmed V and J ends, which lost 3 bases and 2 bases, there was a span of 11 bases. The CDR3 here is CASSIGGRTKNIQYF. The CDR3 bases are TGTGCCAGTAGTATTGGAGGGCGGACCAAAAACATTCAGTACTTC.

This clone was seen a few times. This CDR3 reads CASSPDRGAYNEQFF. The CDR3 coding sequence is TGTGCCAGCAGCCCGGACAGGGGTGCCTACAATGAGCAGTTCTTC. This sequence joins TRBV5-4 and TRBJ2-1, with 9 positions matching TRBD1. The CDR3 loop spans 15 amino acids. Unmatched junction bases numbered 4, after V lost 4 bases and J lost 2 bases. The V gene's germline CDR1 is SGHNT and CDR2 YYREEE (reference sequence).

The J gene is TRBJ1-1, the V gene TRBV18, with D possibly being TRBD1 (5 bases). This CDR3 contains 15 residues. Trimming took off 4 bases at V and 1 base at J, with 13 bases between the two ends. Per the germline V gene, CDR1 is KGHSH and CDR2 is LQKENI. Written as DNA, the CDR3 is TGTGCCAGCTCACGCGGGGGATCTGGGAACACTGAAGCTTTCTTT. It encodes CASSRGGSGNTEAFF. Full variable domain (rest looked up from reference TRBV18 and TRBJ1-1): NAGVMQNPRHLVRRRGQEARLRCSPMKGHSHVYWYRQLPEEGLKFMVYLQKENIIDESGMPKERFSAEFPKEGPSILRIQQVVRGDSAAYFCASSRGGSGNTEAFFGQGTRLTVV.

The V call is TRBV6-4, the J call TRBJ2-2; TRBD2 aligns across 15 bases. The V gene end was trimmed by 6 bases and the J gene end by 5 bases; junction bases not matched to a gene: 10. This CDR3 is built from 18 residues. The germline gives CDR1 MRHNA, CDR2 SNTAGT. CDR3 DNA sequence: TGTGCCAGCAGCAAGAAGGGACTAGCGGGAGGATTTACCGGGGAGCTGTTTTTT. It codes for CASSKKGLAGGFTGELFF.

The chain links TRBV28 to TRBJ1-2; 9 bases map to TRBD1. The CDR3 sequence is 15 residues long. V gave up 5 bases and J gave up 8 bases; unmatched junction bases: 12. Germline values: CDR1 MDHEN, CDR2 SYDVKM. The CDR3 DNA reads TGTGCCAGCAGTCCTGGGGACAGGGCGACATTCGGCTACACCTTC. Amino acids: CASSPGDRATFGYTF.

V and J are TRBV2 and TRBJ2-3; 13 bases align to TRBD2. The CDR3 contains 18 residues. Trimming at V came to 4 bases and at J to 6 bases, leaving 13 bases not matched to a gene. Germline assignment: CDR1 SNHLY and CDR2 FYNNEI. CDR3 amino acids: CASSGLAGGWDQWDTQYF. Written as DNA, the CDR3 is TGTGCCAGCAGTGGACTAGCGGGAGGATGGGATCAGTGGGATACGCAGTATTTT.

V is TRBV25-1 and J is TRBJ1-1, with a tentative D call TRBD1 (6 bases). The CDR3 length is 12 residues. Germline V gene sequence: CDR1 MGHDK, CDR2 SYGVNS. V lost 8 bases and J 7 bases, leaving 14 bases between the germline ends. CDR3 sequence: CASQLGAGEAFF. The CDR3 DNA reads TGTGCCAGCCAACTGGGGGCCGGTGAAGCTTTCTTT.

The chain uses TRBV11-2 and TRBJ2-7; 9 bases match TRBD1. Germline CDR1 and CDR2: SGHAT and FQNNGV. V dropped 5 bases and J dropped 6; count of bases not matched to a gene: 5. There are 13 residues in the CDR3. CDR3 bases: TGTGCCAGCAGCCTAGGACAGGGGAGCGAGCAGTACTTC. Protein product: CASSLGQGSEQYF.

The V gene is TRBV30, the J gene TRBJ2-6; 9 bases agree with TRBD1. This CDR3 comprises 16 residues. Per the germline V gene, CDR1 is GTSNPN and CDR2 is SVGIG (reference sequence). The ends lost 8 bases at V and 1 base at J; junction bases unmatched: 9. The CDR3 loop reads CARDRTGDSGANVLTF. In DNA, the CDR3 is TGTGCCCGGGATCGGACAGGGGATTCTGGGGCCAACGTCCTGACTTTC.